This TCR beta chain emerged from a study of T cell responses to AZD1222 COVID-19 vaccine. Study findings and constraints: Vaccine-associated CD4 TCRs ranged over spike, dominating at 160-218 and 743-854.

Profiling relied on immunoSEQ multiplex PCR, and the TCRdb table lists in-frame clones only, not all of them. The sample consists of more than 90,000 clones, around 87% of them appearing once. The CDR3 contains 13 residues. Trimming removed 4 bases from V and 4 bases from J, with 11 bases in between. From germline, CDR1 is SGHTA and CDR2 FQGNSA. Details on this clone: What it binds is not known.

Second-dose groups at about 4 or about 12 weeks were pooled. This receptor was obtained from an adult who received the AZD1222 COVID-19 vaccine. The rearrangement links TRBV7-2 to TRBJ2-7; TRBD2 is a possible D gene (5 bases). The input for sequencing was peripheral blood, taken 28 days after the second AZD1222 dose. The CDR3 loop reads CASSWGEGYEQYF. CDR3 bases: TGTGCCAGCAGCTGGGGAGAAGGGTACGAGCAGTACTTC.